This entry lists 4 T cell receptor beta chains sequenced from one sample in a study of blood T cell repertoires in COVID-19. Repertoires were generated with immunoSEQ multiplex PCR, while TCRdb's copy carries only in-frame clones and drops some. The sample includes roughly 210,000 clones, approximately 90% of them seen just once. Source material: peripheral blood. The receptors originated from an older man with acute or convalescent COVID-19.

This chain links TRBV6-5 with TRBJ2-7, with 9 bases identical to TRBD1. Trimming at V came to 4 bases and at J to 7 bases, leaving 5 bases not matched to a gene. Germline-derived CDR1 and CDR2 are MNHEY and SVGAGI. The CDR3 covers 13 residues. In nucleotides, the CDR3 is TGTGCCAGCAGTTCTAGGGACAGGGAGGAGCAGTACTTC. Protein: CASSSRDREEQYF.

The V gene is TRBV9, the J gene TRBJ1-1; TRBD1 matches at 10 bases. Germline V gene lookup returns CDR1 SGDLS and CDR2 YYNGEE. The CDR3 has 17 amino acids. J lost 5 bases, V lost 4 bases, and 14 bases had no gene match. CDR3 sequence (DNA): TGTGCCAGCAGCCTCTCCGGGACAGGGGTTTCTGGGACTGAAGCTTTCTTT. It translates to CASSLSGTGVSGTEAFF.

This chain connects TRBV6-5 to TRBJ2-3; D is undetermined. Germline V gives CDR1 MNHEY, CDR2 SVGAGI. The CDR3 is 13 residues long. The V and J ends lost 2 bases and 6 bases respectively, with 9 bases between them. CDR3 residues: CASSYRIGDTQYF. CDR3 bases: TGTGCCAGCAGTTACAGGATCGGGGATACGCAGTATTTT.

This chain links TRBV5-6 with TRBJ2-5; TRBD1 might be the D (6 bases). V was pared by 0 bases and J by 4 bases, with 10 bases between. This CDR3 has 14 amino acids. The germline V gene has CDR1 SGHDT and CDR2 YYEEEE. The CDR3 DNA reads TGTGCCAGCAGCTTGGCCAGGGGACCAGAGACCCAGTACTTC. Translation gives CASSLARGPETQYF.